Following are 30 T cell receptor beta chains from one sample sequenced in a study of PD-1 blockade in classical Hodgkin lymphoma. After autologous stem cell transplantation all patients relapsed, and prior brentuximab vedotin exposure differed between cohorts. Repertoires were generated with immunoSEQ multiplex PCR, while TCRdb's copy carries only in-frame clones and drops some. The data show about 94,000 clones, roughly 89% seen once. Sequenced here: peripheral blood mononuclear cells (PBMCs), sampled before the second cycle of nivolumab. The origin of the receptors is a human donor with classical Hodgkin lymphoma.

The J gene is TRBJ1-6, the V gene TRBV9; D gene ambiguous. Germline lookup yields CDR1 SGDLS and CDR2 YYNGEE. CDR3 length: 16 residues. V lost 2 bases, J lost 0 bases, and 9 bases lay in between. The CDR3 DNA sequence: TGTGCCAGCAGCGTCCCCAGGAGCTCCTATAATTCACCCCTCCACTTT. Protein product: CASSVPRSSYNSPLHF.

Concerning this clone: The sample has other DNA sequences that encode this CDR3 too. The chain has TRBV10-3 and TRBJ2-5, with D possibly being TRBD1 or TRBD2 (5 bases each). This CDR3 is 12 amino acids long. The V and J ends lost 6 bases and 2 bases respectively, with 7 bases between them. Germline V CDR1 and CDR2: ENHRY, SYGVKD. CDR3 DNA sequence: TGTGCCATCAGCGGGGCACAAGAGACCCAGTACTTC. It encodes CAISGAQETQYF.

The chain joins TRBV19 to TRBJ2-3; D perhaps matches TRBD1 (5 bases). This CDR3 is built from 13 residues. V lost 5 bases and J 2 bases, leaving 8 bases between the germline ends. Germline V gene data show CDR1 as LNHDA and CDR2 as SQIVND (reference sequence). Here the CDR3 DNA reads TGTGCCAGTAGTCCCAGGGTCACAGATACGCAGTATTTT. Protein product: CASSPRVTDTQYF.

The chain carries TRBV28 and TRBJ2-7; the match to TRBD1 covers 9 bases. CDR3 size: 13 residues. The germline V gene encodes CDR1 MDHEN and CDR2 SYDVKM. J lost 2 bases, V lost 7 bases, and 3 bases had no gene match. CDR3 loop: CASTDRGPYEQYF. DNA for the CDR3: TGTGCCAGCACGGACAGGGGACCCTACGAGCAGTACTTC.

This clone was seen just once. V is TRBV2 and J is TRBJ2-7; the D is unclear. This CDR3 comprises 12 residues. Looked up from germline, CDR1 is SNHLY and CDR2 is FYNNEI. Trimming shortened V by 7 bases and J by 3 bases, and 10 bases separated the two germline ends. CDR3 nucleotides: TGTGCCAGCACTGCAGGTATCTACGAGCAGTACTTC. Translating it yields CASTAGIYEQYF.

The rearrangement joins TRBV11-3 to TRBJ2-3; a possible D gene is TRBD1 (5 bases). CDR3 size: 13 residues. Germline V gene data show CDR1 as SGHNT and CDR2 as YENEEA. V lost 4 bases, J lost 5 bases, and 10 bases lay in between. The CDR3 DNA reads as TGTGCCAGCAGCTCGTTAACAGGAGATACGCAGTATTTT. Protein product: CASSSLTGDTQYF.

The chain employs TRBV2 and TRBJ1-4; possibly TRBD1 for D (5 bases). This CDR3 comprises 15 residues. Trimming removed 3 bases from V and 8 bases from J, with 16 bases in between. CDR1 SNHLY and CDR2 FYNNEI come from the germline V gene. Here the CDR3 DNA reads TGTGCCAGCAGTGAGCGGGGCAGGTCAAGGGAAAAACTGTTTTTT. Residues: CASSERGRSREKLFF.

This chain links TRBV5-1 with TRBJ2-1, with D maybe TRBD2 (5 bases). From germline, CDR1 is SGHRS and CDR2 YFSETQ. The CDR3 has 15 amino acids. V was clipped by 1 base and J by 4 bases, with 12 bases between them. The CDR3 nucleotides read TGCGCCAGCAGCTTGTCTAGCAAACTTTACAATGAGCAGTTCTTC. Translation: CASSLSSKLYNEQFF.

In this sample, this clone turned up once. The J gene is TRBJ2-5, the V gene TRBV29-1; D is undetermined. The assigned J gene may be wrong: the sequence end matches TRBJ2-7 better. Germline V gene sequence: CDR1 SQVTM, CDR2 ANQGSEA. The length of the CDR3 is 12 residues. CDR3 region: CSVEDTVREQYF. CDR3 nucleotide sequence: TGCAGCGTTGAAGATACGGTGCGCGAGCAGTACTTC.

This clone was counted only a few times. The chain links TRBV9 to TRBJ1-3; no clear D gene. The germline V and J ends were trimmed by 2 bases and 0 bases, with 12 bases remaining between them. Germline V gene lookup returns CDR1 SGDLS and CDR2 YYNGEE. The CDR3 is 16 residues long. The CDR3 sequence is CASSVGSEDSGNTIYF. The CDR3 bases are TGTGCCAGCAGCGTGGGTTCCGAAGACTCTGGAAACACCATATATTTT.

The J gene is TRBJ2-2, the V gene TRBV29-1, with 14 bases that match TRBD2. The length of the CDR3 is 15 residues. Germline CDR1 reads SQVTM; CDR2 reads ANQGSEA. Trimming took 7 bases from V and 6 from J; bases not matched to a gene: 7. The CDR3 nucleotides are TGCAGCGCACAGACTAGCGGGAGGGCTCCCGGGGAGCTGTTTTTT. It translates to CSAQTSGRAPGELFF.

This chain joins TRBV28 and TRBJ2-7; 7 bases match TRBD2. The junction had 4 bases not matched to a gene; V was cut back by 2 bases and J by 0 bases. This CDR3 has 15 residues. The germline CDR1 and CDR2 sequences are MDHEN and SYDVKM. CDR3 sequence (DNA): TGTGCCAGCAGTTTAGGGCTAGCGGCCTCCTACGAGCAGTACTTC. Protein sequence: CASSLGLAASYEQYF.

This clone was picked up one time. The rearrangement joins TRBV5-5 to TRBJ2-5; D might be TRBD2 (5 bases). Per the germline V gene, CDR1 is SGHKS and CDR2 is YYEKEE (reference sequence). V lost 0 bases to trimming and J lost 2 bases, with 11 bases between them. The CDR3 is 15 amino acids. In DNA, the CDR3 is TGTGCCAGCAGCTTGGGGGCGACGGGGCAAGAGACCCAGTACTTC. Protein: CASSLGATGQETQYF.

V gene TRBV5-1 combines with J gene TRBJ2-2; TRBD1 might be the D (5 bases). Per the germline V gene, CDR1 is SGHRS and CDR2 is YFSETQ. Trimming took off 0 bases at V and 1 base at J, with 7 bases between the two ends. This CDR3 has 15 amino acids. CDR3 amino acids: CASSLATGNTGELFF. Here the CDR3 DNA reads TGCGCCAGCAGCTTGGCTACAGGGAACACCGGGGAGCTGTTTTTT.

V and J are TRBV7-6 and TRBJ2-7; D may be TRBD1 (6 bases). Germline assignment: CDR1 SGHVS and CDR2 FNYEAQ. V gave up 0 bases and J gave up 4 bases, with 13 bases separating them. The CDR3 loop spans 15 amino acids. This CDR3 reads CASSLAGTPIYEQYF. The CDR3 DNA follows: TGTGCCAGCAGCTTAGCCGGGACACCTATTTACGAGCAGTACTTC.

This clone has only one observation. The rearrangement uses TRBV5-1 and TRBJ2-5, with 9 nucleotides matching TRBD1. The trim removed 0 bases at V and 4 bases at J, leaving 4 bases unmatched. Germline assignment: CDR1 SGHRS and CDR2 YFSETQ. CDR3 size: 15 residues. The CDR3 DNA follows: TGCGCCAGCAGCTTGGAGGGACAGGGAGCAGAGACCCAGTACTTC. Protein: CASSLEGQGAETQYF.

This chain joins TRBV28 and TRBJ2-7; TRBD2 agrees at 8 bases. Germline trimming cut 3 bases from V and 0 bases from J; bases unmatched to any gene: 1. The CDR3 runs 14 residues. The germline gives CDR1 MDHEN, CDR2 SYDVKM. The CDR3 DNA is TGTGCCAGCAGTTTGAGCGGGAGCTCCTACGAGCAGTACTTC. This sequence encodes CASSLSGSSYEQYF.

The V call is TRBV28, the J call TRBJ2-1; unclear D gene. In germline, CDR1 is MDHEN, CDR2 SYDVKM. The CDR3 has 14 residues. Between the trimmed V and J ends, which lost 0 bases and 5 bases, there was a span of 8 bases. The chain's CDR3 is CASSLWGGDNEQFF. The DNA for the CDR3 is TGTGCCAGCAGTTTATGGGGCGGAGACAATGAGCAGTTCTTC.

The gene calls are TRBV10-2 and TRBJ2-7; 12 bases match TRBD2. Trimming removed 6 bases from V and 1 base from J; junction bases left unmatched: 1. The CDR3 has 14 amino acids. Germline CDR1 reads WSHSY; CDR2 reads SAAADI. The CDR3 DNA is TGCGCCAGCAGGCTAGCGGGAGGGTCCTACGAGCAGTACTTC. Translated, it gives CASRLAGGSYEQYF.

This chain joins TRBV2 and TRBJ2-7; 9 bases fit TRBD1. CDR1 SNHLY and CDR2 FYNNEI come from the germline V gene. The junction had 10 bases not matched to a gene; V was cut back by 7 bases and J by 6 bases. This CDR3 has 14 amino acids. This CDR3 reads CASKTPGQGSEQYF. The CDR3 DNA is TGTGCCAGCAAAACCCCGGGACAGGGAAGCGAGCAGTACTTC. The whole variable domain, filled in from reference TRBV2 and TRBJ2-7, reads EPEVTQTPSHQVTQMGQEVILRCVPISNHLYFYWYRQILGQKVEFLVSFYNNEISEKSEIFDDQFSVERPDGSNFTLKIRSTKLEDSAMYFCASKTPGQGSEQYFGPGTRLTVT.

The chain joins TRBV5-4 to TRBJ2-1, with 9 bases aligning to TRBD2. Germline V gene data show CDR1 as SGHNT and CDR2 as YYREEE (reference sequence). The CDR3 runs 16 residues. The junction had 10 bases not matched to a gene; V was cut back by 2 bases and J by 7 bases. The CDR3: CASSFQSGRFYNEQFF. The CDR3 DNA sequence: TGTGCCAGCAGCTTCCAAAGCGGGAGGTTTTATAATGAGCAGTTCTTC.

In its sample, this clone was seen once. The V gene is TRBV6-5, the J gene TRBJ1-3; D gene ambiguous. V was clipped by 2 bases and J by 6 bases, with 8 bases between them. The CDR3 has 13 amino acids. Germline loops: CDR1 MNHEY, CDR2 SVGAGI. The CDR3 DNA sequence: TGTGCCAGCAGTTACCTGGGCTCAAACACCATATATTTT. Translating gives CASSYLGSNTIYF.

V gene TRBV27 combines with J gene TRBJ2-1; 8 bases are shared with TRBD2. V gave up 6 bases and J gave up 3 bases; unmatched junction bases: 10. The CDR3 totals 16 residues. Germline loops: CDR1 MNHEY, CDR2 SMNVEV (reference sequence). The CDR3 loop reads CASSRTGLAHYNEQFF. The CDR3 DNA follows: TGTGCCAGCAGCCGGACCGGACTAGCCCACTACAATGAGCAGTTCTTC.

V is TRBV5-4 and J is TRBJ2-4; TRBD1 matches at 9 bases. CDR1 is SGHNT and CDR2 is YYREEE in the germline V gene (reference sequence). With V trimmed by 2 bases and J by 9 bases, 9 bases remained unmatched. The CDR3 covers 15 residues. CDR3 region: CASSFLQGAGGIQYF. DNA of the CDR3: TGTGCCAGCAGCTTTCTACAGGGGGCTGGAGGCATTCAGTACTTC.

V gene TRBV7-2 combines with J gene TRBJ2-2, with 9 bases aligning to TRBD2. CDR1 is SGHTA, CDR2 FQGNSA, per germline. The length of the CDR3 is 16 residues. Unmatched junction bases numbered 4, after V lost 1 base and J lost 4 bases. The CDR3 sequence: CASSLGVLAGTGELFF. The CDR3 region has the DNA TGTGCCAGCAGCTTAGGGGTACTAGCGGGCACCGGGGAGCTGTTTTTT.

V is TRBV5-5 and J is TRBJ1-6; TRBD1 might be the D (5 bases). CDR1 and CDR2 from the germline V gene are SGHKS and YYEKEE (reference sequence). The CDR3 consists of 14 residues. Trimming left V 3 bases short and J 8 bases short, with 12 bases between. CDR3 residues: CASSSLPTDSPLHF. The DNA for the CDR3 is TGTGCCAGCAGCTCCCTCCCGACAGATTCACCCCTCCACTTT. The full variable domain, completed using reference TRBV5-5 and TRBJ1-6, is DAGVTQSPTHLIKTRGQQVTLRCSPISGHKSVSWYQQVLGQGPQFIFQYYEKEERGRGNFPDRFSARQFPNYSSELNVNALLLGDSALYLCASSSLPTDSPLHFGNGTRLTVT.

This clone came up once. CDR3 coding DNA: TGTGCCAGCAGTTACAATCAGGGCTTAGCCGGGGAGCTGTTTTTT. It encodes CASSYNQGLAGELFF. The chain has TRBV6-6 and TRBJ2-2, with D maybe TRBD1 (5 bases). Trimming removed 2 bases at V and 6 bases at J, with 13 bases between. The CDR3 consists of 15 residues. CDR1 is MNHNY and CDR2 is SVGAGI in the germline V gene (reference sequence).

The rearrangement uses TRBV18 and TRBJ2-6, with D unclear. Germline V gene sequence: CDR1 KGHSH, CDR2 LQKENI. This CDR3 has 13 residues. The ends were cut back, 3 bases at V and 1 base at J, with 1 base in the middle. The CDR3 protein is CASSPSGANVLTF. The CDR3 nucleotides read TGTGCCAGCTCACCTTCTGGGGCCAACGTCCTGACTTTC. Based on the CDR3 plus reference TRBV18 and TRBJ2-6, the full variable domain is NAGVMQNPRHLVRRRGQEARLRCSPMKGHSHVYWYRQLPEEGLKFMVYLQKENIIDESGMPKERFSAEFPKEGPSILRIQQVVRGDSAAYFCASSPSGANVLTFGAGSRLTVL.

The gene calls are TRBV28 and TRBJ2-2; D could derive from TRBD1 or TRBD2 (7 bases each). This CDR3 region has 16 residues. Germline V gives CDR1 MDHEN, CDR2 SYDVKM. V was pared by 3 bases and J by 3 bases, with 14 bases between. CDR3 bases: TGTGCCAGCAGTTTTCCCCCAGGGGGGGACACCGGGGAGCTGTTTTTT. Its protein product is CASSFPPGGDTGELFF.

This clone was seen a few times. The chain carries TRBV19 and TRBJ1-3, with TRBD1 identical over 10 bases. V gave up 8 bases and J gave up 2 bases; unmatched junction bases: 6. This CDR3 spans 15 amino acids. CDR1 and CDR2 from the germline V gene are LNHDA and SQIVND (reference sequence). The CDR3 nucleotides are TGTGCCAGTGCGGCTGGGACAGGGGCTGGAAACACCATATATTTT. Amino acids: CASAAGTGAGNTIYF.